The clone carrying this T cell receptor beta chain was detected a few times. Antigen unknown. The record originates from a study of shared clonotypes between healthy human individuals. Overall study context: The plates for each donor numbered three CD4 naive, three CD4 memory, two CD8 naive and one CD8 memory. General observations from the study: On the whole, naive subsets had larger estimated richness than memory subsets had.

Per the germline V gene, CDR1 is SGHDT and CDR2 is YYEEEE. Trimming left V 4 bases short and J 4 bases short, with 15 bases between. There are 15 residues in the CDR3. Clones were sequenced by immunoSEQ multiplex PCR, and TCRdb holds only the in-frame ones, with some missing. The repertoire holds around 1.9 million clones, with 93% as singletons. Cells designated naive CD8 were CD45RO-negative and were positively selected for CCR7, with terminally differentiated effector memory CD45RA+ cells excluded. Sequencing was carried out using naive CD8+ T cells from PBMCs. The rearrangement joins TRBV5-6 to TRBJ1-5; perhaps TRBD1 as D (5 bases). This TCR came from a man between 18 and 35 years old in good health. Some clones in this sample may be carry-over from other donors' samples. The CDR3 DNA is TGTGCCAGCAGCGTCTCCGGGACCCTTAATCAGCCCCAGCATTTT. Protein sequence: CASSVSGTLNQPQHF.